These T cell receptor beta chains were read from a single sample in a study of cytomegalovirus exposure and HLA in healthy donors. The table came from immunoSEQ multiplex PCR; TCRdb's copy has only in-frame clones and leaves some out. The sample includes 150,000 to 200,000 clones, about 72% seen only once; the top ten take around 2.3%. Sequenced sample: PBMCs. These receptors were taken from a man aged 50-59 years in good health and CMV-seropositive. Both conserved end residues are part of each CDR3. D genes are given only for firm matches. Size is omitted from some rows. Given values are once, few, many or a class for expanded clones.

J,D,V,size,CDR3
TRBJ2-3,TRBD2,TRBV5-3,.,CASPGGAGTDTQYF
TRBJ1-4,.,TRBV5-1,.,CASSLAGRSGEKLFF
TRBJ2-2,TRBD1,TRBV27,once,CASSARPPGQRDTGELFF
TRBJ1-1,.,TRBV10-3,few,CAISESVSVTAEAFF
TRBJ2-2,.,TRBV4-2,.,CASSNAGQGIPGELFF
TRBJ1-2,.,TRBV30,.,CAWSLNTPNYGYTF
TRBJ2-1,.,TRBV4-3,.,CASSQGGRRYNEQFF
TRBJ1-5,TRBD1,TRBV4-1,.,CASSQIDRGGNQPQHF
TRBJ1-5,TRBD1,TRBV28,.,CASGTGLQPQHF
TRBJ2-3,TRBD2,TRBV7-6,few,CASSLALAGVADTQYF
TRBJ2-7,TRBD1,TRBV9,.,CASSPEGGDRGEQYF
.,.,TRBV5-4,.,CASSLVGGASHEQYF
TRBJ1-5,.,TRBV15,few,CATSRDPIQPQHF
TRBJ2-7,.,TRBV5-4,.,CASSLVADTYEQYF
TRBJ2-1,TRBD1,TRBV5-1,.,CASSLQGAHNEQLF
TRBJ2-7,.,TRBV27,.,CASRRAPYEQYF
TRBJ1-3,.,TRBV7-8,once,CASSLARGITNTIYF
TRBJ2-3,TRBD1,TRBV10-1,.,CASSEFLGQGTDTQYF